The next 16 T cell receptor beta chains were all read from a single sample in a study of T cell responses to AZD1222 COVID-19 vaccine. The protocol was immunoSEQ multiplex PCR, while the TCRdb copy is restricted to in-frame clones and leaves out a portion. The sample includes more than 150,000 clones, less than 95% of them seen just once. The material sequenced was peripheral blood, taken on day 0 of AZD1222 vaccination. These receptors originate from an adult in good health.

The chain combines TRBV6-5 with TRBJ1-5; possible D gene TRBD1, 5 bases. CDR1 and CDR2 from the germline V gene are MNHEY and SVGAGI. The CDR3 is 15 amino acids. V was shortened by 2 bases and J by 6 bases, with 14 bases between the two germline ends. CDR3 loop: CASSYGGTGGQPQHF. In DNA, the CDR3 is TGTGCCAGCAGTTACGGGGGAACGGGGGGTCAGCCCCAGCATTTT.

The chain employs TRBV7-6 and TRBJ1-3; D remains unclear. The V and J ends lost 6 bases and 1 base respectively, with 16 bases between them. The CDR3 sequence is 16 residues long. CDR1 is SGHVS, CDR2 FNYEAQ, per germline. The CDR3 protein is CASSPSGWGSGNTIYF. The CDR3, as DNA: TGTGCCAGCAGTCCTTCCGGTTGGGGATCTGGAAACACCATATATTTT.

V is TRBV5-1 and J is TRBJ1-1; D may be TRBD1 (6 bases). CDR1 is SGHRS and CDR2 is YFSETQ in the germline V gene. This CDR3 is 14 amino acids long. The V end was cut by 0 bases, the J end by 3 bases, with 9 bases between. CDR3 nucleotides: TGCGCCAGCAGCTTGGGACAGGAGTACACTGAAGCTTTCTTT. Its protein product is CASSLGQEYTEAFF. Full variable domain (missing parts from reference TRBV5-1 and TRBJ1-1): KAGVTQTPRYLIKTRGQQVTLSCSPISGHRSVSWYQQTPGQGLQFLFEYFSETQRNKGNFPGRFSGRQFSNSRSEMNVSTLELGDSALYLCASSLGQEYTEAFFGQGTRLTVV.

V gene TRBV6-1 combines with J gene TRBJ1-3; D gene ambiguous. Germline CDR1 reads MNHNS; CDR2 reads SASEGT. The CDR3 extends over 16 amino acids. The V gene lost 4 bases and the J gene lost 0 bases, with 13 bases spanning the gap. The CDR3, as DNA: TGTGCCAGCAGTGTCGAGGTTTACTACTCTGGAAACACCATATATTTT. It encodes CASSVEVYYSGNTIYF.

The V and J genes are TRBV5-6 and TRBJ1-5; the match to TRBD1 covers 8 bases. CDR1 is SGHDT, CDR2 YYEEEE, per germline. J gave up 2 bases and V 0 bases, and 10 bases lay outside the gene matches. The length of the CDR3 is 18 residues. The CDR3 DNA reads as TGTGCCAGCAGCTTGGGACAGGGGTTCGGAGTAGGCAATCAGCCCCAGCATTTT. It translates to CASSLGQGFGVGNQPQHF.

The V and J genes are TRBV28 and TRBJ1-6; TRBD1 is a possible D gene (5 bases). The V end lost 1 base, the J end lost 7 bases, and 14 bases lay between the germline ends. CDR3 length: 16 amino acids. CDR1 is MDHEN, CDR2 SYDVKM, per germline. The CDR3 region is CASSLSAGQGNSPLHF. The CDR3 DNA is TGTGCCAGCAGTTTATCGGCAGGCCAGGGAAATTCACCCCTCCACTTT. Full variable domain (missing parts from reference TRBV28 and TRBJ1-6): DVKVTQSSRYLVKRTGEKVFLECVQDMDHENMFWYRQDPGLGLRLIYFSYDVKMKEKGDIPEGYSVSREKKERFSLILESASTNQTSMYLCASSLSAGQGNSPLHFGNGTRLTVT.

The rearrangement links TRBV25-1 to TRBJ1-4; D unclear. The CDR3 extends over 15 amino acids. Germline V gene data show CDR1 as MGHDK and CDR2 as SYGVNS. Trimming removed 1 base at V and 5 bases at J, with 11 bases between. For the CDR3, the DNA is TGTGCCAGCAGTGAATTCTATGGAATAAATGAAAAACTGTTTTTT. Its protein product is CASSEFYGINEKLFF.

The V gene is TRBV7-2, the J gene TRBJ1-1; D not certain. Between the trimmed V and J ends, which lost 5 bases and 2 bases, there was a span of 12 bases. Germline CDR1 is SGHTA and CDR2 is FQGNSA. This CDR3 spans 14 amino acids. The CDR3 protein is CASSPTEGNTEAFF. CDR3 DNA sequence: TGTGCCAGCAGCCCAACCGAGGGAAACACTGAAGCTTTCTTT.

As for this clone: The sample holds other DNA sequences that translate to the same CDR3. This CDR3 is CASSLIPNTEAFF. The CDR3 nucleotides read TGTGCCAGCAGCTTAATTCCTAACACTGAAGCTTTCTTT. The chain has TRBV5-4 and TRBJ1-1; D is ambiguous. V was trimmed by 2 bases and J by 2 bases, leaving 7 bases between them. The CDR3 sequence is 13 residues long. Germline assignment: CDR1 SGHNT and CDR2 YYREEE (reference sequence).

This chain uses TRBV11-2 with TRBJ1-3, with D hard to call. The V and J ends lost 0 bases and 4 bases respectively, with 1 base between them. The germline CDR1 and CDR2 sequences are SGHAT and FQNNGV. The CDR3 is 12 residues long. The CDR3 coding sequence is TGTGCCAGCAGCTTAGAGGGAAACACCATATATTTT. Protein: CASSLEGNTIYF.

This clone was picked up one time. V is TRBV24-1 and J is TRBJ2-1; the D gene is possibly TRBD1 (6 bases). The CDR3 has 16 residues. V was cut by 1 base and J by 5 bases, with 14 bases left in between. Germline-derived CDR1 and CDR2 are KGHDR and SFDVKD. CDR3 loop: CATSDLSRGSDNEQFF. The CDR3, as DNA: TGTGCCACCAGTGATTTATCCAGGGGTAGCGACAATGAGCAGTTCTTC.

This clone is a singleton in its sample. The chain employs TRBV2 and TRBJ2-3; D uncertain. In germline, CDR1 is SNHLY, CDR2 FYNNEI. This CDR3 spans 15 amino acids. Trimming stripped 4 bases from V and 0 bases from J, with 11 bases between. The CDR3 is CASSVVGRSTDTQYF. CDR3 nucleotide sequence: TGTGCCAGCAGTGTGGTGGGCAGGAGCACAGATACGCAGTATTTT. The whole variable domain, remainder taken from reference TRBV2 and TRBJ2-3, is EPEVTQTPSHQVTQMGQEVILRCVPISNHLYFYWYRQILGQKVEFLVSFYNNEISEKSEIFDDQFSVERPDGSNFTLKIRSTKLEDSAMYFCASSVVGRSTDTQYFGPGTRLTVL.

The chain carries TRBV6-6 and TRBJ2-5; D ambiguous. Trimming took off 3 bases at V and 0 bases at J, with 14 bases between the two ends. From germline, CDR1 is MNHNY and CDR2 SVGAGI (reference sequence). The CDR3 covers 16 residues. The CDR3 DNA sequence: TGTGCCAGCAGTTATCATGCAGGTCCTAACCAAGAGACCCAGTACTTC. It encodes CASSYHAGPNQETQYF.

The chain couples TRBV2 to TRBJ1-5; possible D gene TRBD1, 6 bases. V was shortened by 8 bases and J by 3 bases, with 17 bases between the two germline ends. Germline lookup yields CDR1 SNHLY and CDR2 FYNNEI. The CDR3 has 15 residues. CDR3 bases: TGTGCCAGCCAATCCGGGACAATATTCAATCAGCCCCAGCATTTT. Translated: CASQSGTIFNQPQHF.

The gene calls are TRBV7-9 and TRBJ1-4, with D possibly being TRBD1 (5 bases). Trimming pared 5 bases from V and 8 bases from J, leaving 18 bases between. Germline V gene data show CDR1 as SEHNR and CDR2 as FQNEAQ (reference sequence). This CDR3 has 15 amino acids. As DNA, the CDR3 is TGTGCCAGCAGCGAAAGGAGCAGGGCGGACGAAAAACTGTTTTTT. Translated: CASSERSRADEKLFF.

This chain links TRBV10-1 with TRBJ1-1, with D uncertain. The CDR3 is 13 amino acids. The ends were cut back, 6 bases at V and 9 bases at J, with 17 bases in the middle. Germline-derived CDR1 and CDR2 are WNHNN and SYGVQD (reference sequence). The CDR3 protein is CASSPTWGMQAFF. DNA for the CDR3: TGCGCCAGCAGCCCCACCTGGGGAATGCAAGCTTTCTTT.